Listed here are 27 T cell receptor beta chains from one sample, sequenced in a study of T-cell memory formation after mild COVID-19. TCRdb independently ran MiXCR on the 5' RACE reads; one entry per CDR3 protein. The sample holds 140,000 or so distinct CDR3 sequences; more than 13% are singletons and the top ten take around 30%. Sequenced sample: PBMCs or a T cell subset sorted from them (not recorded which). The receptors stem from an adult woman who had mild COVID-19 (a few samples of this study predate the infection). Cell type and time point are not known.

The chain uses TRBV11-2 and TRBJ2-2; a weak D match, TRBD2 (6 bases). V lost 0 bases, J lost 1 base, and 12 bases lay in between. CDR3 size: 17 residues. Germline values: CDR1 SGHAT, CDR2 FQNNGV. CDR3 coding DNA: TGTGCCAGCAGCTTAGATATTAGGCGGGAGAACACCGGGGAGCTGTTTTTT. Translating it yields CASSLDIRRENTGELFF. Together with reference TRBV11-2 and TRBJ2-2, the CDR3 gives the full variable domain: EAGVAQSPRYKIIEKRQSVAFWCNPISGHATLYWYQQILGQGPKLLIQFQNNGVVDDSQLPKDRFSAERLKGVDSTLKIQPAKLEDSAVYLCASSLDIRRENTGELFFGEGSRLTVL.

The V and J genes are TRBV30 and TRBJ2-5; TRBD1 aligns across 8 bases. The CDR3 spans 13 residues. The germline CDR1 and CDR2 sequences are GTSNPN and SVGIG (reference sequence). Germline trimming cut 2 bases from V and 1 base from J; bases unmatched to any gene: 0. For the CDR3, the DNA is TGTGCCTGGAGTCAGGGGGCCCAAGAGACCCAGTACTTC. Protein: CAWSQGAQETQYF.

The chain has TRBV9 and TRBJ2-5; the D is unclear. The CDR3 spans 14 residues. Germline V gene lookup returns CDR1 SGDLS and CDR2 YYNGEE. Deletions cut 6 bases from V and 2 bases from J, with 14 bases between. CDR3 sequence: CASNGGEKQETQYF. As DNA, the CDR3 is TGTGCCAGCAACGGTGGGGAAAAACAAGAGACCCAGTACTTC.

This clonotype was seen repeatedly, ten times or more. CDR3 nucleotide sequence: TGTGCCAGCAGTTTATCGCCCTGGGGACAGGGAATGGACGAGCAGTACTTC. It yields the protein CASSLSPWGQGMDEQYF. The chain couples TRBV27 to TRBJ2-7, with TRBD1 identical over 9 bases. CDR1 is MNHEY, CDR2 SMNVEV, per germline (reference sequence). V lost 0 bases, J lost 5 bases, and 11 bases stayed unmatched. This CDR3 spans 17 amino acids.

The genes are TRBV19 and TRBJ2-3; 12 bases fit TRBD2. J lost 2 bases, V lost 5 bases, and 5 bases had no gene match. This CDR3 spans 16 amino acids. CDR1 LNHDA and CDR2 SQIVND come from the germline V gene (reference sequence). CDR3 residues: CASSPPSGGVTDTQYF. The CDR3 region has the DNA TGTGCCAGTAGTCCCCCTAGCGGGGGGGTCACAGATACGCAGTATTTT.

Only a few counts were recorded for this clonotype. The CDR3 region is CASSPPDSYEQYF. In DNA, the CDR3 is TGTGCCAGCTCACCACCGGACAGCTACGAGCAGTACTTC. This chain joins TRBV18 and TRBJ2-7, with D perhaps matching TRBD1 (6 bases). Germline assignment: CDR1 KGHSH and CDR2 LQKENI. The germline V and J ends were trimmed by 0 bases and 3 bases, with 6 bases remaining between them. The length of the CDR3 is 13 residues.

This rearrangement joins TRBV7-8 to TRBJ2-7; a weak D match, TRBD1 (6 bases). The germline gives CDR1 SGHVS, CDR2 FQNEAQ. The CDR3 runs 15 residues. The V and J ends lost 1 base and 5 bases respectively, with 15 bases between them. CDR3 nucleotides: TGTGCCAGCAGCTTAGTTGCCCTCAGGGACAACGAGCAGTACTTC. Residues: CASSLVALRDNEQYF.

The genes are TRBV9 and TRBJ2-5, with D possibly being TRBD2 (6 bases). Germline assignment: CDR1 SGDLS and CDR2 YYNGEE. The CDR3 contains 13 residues. V was clipped by 3 bases and J by 5 bases, with 11 bases between them. CDR3 bases: TGTGCCAGCAGCGATAGCGGTGGGGAGACCCAGTACTTC. It yields the protein CASSDSGGETQYF.

J is TRBJ2-7 and V is TRBV12-3 or TRBV12-4; 11 nucleotides align to TRBD1. The CDR3 covers 20 residues. V was pared by 3 bases and J by 0 bases, with 16 bases of the junction left unmatched. DNA of the CDR3: TGTGCCAGCAGTTTGGGGGACAGGGGGTCCCTAGCGGACCTCTCCTACGAGCAGTACTTC. It yields the protein CASSLGDRGSLADLSYEQYF.

The rearrangement uses TRBV20-1 and TRBJ2-3; D uncertain. Germline V CDR1 and CDR2: DFQATT, SNEGSKA (reference sequence). Trimming removed 5 bases from V and 3 bases from J, with 15 bases in between. CDR3 size: 14 residues. This CDR3 is CSAADGIGTDTQYF. CDR3 bases: TGCAGTGCTGCCGACGGTATTGGGACAGATACGCAGTATTTT.

This sequence joins TRBV7-9 and TRBJ2-7; a weak D match, TRBD2 (5 bases). The germline gives CDR1 SEHNR, CDR2 FQNEAQ (reference sequence). The CDR3 runs to 15 residues. V shed 0 bases and J shed 2 bases, with 11 bases lying between them. The CDR3 spells CASSLAVSGPYEQYF. CDR3 nucleotides: TGTGCCAGCAGCTTAGCCGTGAGCGGACCCTACGAGCAGTACTTC.

The rearrangement links TRBV7-6 to TRBJ2-7; tentatively, D is TRBD1 (5 bases). V was cut by 5 bases and J by 3 bases, with 17 bases left in between. The CDR3 spans 15 residues. The germline CDR1 and CDR2 sequences are SGHVS and FNYEAQ. CDR3 sequence reads: CASSPQFRDNYEQYF. DNA of the CDR3: TGTGCCAGCAGCCCCCAGTTCAGGGATAACTACGAGCAGTACTTC.

This clonotype has only a few counts. V usage is TRBV1 and J usage is TRBJ2-1; no check of the table's D call, TRBD2, against the DNA was made. TRBV1 is listed as a pseudogene. This CDR3 is 18 amino acids long. The CDR3 here is CTSSQEGASGRNYNEQFF. The CDR3 DNA reads TGCACCAGCAGCCAAGAGGGAGCTAGCGGGAGAAACTACAATGAGCAGTTCTTC.

This clonotype occurred a few times. This chain uses TRBV12-3 or TRBV12-4 with TRBJ2-3; TRBD2 matches 15 bases. V lost 5 bases, J lost 2 bases, and 11 bases stayed unmatched. There are 19 residues in the CDR3. CDR3 sequence: CASSPGLAGGETFTDTQYF. CDR3 DNA: TGTGCCAGCAGTCCCGGACTAGCGGGGGGGGAAACCTTCACAGATACGCAGTATTTT.

This clonotype was detected a few times. In DNA, the CDR3 is TGCAGTGCTAGAGATCGAGACTCATCCTACGAGCAGTACTTC. As protein: CSARDRDSSYEQYF. This sequence joins TRBV20-1 and TRBJ2-7, with D uncertain. V was cut by 0 bases and J by 1 base, with 10 bases left in between. From germline, CDR1 is DFQATT and CDR2 SNEGSKA (reference sequence). The CDR3 consists of 14 residues.

This clonotype was recorded at least ten times. The chain couples TRBV5-1 to TRBJ1-1; 8 bases align to TRBD1. The CDR3 runs to 14 residues. Germline V gene sequence: CDR1 SGHRS, CDR2 YFSETQ. V was clipped by 4 bases and J by 1 base; unmatched bases: 3. The DNA of the CDR3 is TGCGCCAGCAGCCCAGGACAGGGGAACACTGAAGCTTTCTTT. It encodes CASSPGQGNTEAFF.

This clonotype was found a few times. The J gene is TRBJ2-5, the V gene TRBV9; D gene ambiguous. From germline, CDR1 is SGDLS and CDR2 YYNGEE. The V gene lost 0 bases and the J gene lost 4 bases, with 13 bases spanning the gap. The CDR3 is 15 amino acids. In DNA form, the CDR3 reads TGTGCCAGCAGCGTAGGCCTCGCGGTCCGAGAGACCCAGTACTTC. This gives the protein CASSVGLAVRETQYF.

The chain carries TRBV4-1 and TRBJ2-2, with 10 nucleotides matching TRBD1. The CDR3 has 17 amino acids. Trimming at V came to 2 bases and at J to 3 bases, leaving 6 bases not matched to a gene. CDR1 and CDR2 (germline): MGHRA, YSYEKL. The CDR3 nucleotides are TGCGCCAGCAGCCAACTTAAGGGACAGGGGTACACCGGGGAGCTGTTTTTT. It encodes CASSQLKGQGYTGELFF.

In its sample, this clonotype was seen many times. V gene TRBV20-1 combines with J gene TRBJ1-5; D might be TRBD1 (5 bases). CDR1 and CDR2 (germline): DFQATT, SNEGSKA (reference sequence). Trimming pared 4 bases from V and 6 bases from J, leaving 13 bases between. This CDR3 comprises 13 residues. The CDR3 DNA follows: TGCAGTGCTATAGAGCAGGGCATTCAGCCCCAGCATTTT. It yields the protein CSAIEQGIQPQHF.

The chain carries TRBV9 and TRBJ2-3; D may be TRBD2 (7 bases). Germline loops: CDR1 SGDLS, CDR2 YYNGEE. The CDR3 totals 14 residues. V dropped 6 bases and J dropped 2 bases, with 13 bases sitting between them. The chain's CDR3 is CASNPAGATDTQYF. The CDR3 region has the DNA TGTGCCAGCAATCCCGCGGGGGCCACAGATACGCAGTATTTT.

The sample holds many counts of this clonotype. J is TRBJ2-3 and V is TRBV27, with a possible D match to TRBD2 (6 bases). The CDR3 is made up of 15 amino acids. V was trimmed by 7 bases and J by 2 bases, leaving 16 bases between them. In germline, CDR1 is MNHEY, CDR2 SMNVEV (reference sequence). CDR3 protein: CASTPFSGLTDTQYF. The CDR3 DNA reads TGTGCCAGCACCCCATTTAGCGGCCTCACAGATACGCAGTATTTT.

The chain joins TRBV5-6 to TRBJ1-1, with TRBD1 matching 8 bases. The junction had 10 bases not matched to a gene; V was cut back by 2 bases and J by 7 bases. The CDR3 loop spans 15 amino acids. Germline values: CDR1 SGHDT, CDR2 YYEEEE. The CDR3 DNA is TGTGCCAGCAGCTTTCCCCAGGGGGCGCAGGATGAAGCTTTCTTT. This encodes CASSFPQGAQDEAFF.

This chain connects TRBV10-2 to TRBJ2-7, with D possibly matching TRBD1 (5 bases). CDR1 is WSHSY, CDR2 SAAADI, per germline. CDR3 length: 12 amino acids. Between the trimmed V and J ends, which lost 4 bases and 1 base, there was a span of 5 bases. In DNA form, the CDR3 reads TGCGCCAGCAGTGGACAGTCCTACGAGCAGTACTTC. Residues: CASSGQSYEQYF.

This chain uses TRBV7-9 with TRBJ2-2, with TRBD2 matching 8 bases. J lost 4 bases, V lost 7 bases, and 17 bases had no gene match. The V gene's germline CDR1 is SEHNR and CDR2 FQNEAQ (reference sequence). CDR3 length equals 18 residues. CDR3 DNA: TGTGCCAGCATCAGAAGAGACTGGCACGGGAGGGGCACCGGGGAGCTGTTTTTT. It translates to CASIRRDWHGRGTGELFF.

This clonotype was counted only a few times. The CDR3 DNA reads TGTGCCAGCAGAACCCGGGACCGACTTGAAGCTTTCTTT. Translation: CASRTRDRLEAFF. The chain links TRBV12-3 or TRBV12-4 to TRBJ1-1; tentatively, D is TRBD1 (5 bases). The CDR3 is 13 amino acids. V was clipped by 6 bases and J by 7 bases, with 15 bases between them.

In its sample, this clonotype was seen many times. The chain joins TRBV7-2 to TRBJ2-7; possible D gene TRBD1, 6 bases. CDR1 and CDR2 from the germline V gene are SGHTA and FQGNSA. The CDR3 runs 15 residues. Trimming stripped 4 bases from V and 2 bases from J, with 15 bases between. The CDR3 DNA reads as TGTGCCAGCAGCTATCAGGGGCCTCCTACCTACGAGCAGTACTTC. This gives the protein CASSYQGPPTYEQYF.

Ten or more counts support this clonotype. V and J are TRBV20-1 and TRBJ2-3, with D maybe TRBD1 (5 bases). This CDR3 has 15 amino acids. The V end lost 1 base, the J end lost 3 bases, and 14 bases lay between the germline ends. The germline CDR1 and CDR2 sequences are DFQATT and SNEGSKA (reference sequence). The DNA of the CDR3 is TGCAGTGCTAGAGGGCAGGGTCACAAAACAGATACGCAGTATTTT. It yields the protein CSARGQGHKTDTQYF.